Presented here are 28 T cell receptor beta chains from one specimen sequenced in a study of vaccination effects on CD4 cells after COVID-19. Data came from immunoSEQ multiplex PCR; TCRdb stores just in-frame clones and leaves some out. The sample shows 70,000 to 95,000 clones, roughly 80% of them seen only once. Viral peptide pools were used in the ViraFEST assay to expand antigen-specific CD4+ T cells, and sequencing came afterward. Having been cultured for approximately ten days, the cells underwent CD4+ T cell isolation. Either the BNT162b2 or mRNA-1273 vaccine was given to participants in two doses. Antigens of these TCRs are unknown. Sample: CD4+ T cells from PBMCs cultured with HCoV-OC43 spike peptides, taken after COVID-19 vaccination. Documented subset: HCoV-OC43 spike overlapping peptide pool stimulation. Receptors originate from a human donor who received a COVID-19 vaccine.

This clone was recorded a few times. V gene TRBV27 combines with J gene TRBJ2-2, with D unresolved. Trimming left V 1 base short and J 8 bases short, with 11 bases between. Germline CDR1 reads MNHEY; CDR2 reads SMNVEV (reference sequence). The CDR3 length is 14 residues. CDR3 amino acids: CASSLFELRGELFF. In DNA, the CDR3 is TGTGCCAGCAGTTTATTTGAACTTCGTGGGGAGCTGTTTTTT.

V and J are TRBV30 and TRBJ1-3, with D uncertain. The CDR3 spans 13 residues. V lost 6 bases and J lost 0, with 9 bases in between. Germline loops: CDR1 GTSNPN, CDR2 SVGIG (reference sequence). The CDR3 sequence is CACIKDSGNTIYF. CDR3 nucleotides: TGTGCCTGTATCAAAGACTCTGGAAACACCATATATTTT.

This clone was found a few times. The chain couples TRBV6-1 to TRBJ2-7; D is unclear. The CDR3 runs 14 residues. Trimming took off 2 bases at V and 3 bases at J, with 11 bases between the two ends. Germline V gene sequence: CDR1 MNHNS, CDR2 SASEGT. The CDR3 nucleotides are TGTGCCAGCAGTGAAACCGGCCGGTTCTACGAGCAGTACGTC. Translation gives CASSETGRFYEQYV.

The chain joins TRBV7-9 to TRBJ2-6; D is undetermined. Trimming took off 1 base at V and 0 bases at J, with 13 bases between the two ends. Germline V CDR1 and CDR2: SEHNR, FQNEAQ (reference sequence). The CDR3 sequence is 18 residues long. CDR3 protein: CASSLVVAPLSGANVLTF. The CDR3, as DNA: TGTGCCAGCAGCTTAGTGGTGGCCCCACTCTCTGGGGCCAACGTCCTGACTTTC.

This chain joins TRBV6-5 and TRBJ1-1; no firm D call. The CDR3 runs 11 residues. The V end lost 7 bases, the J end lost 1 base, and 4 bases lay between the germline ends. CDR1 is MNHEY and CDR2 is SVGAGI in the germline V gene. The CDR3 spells CASIRNTEAFF. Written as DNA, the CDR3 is TGTGCCAGCATACGGAACACTGAAGCTTTCTTT.

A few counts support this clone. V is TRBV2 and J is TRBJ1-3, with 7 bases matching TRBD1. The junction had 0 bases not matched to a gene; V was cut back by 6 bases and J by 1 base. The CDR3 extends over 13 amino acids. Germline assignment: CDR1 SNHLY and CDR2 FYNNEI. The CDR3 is CASRTGSGNTIYF. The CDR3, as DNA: TGTGCCAGCAGGACAGGGTCTGGAAACACCATATATTTT.

The CDR3 DNA reads TGTGCCAGCAGGCAGCGGGTTAGCACAGATACGCAGTATTTT. This codes for CASRQRVSTDTQYF. The rearrangement links TRBV7-2 to TRBJ2-3; perhaps TRBD2 as D (6 bases). CDR3 length: 14 residues. Germline V gene data show CDR1 as SGHTA and CDR2 as FQGNSA. V dropped 6 bases and J dropped 0 bases, with 10 bases sitting between them.

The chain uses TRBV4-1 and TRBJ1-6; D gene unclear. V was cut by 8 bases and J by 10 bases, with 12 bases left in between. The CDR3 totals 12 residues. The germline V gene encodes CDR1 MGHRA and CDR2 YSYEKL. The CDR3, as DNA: TGCGCCAGCGCCGGACTCGAGTCACCCCTCCACTTT. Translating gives CASAGLESPLHF.

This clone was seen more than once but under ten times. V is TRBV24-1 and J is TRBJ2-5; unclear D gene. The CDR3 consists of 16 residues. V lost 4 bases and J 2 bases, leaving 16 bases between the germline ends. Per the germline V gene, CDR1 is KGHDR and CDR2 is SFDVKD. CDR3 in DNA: TGTGCCACCAGTGACCCCCGTGCTGGGATGCAAGAGACCCAGTACTTC. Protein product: CATSDPRAGMQETQYF.

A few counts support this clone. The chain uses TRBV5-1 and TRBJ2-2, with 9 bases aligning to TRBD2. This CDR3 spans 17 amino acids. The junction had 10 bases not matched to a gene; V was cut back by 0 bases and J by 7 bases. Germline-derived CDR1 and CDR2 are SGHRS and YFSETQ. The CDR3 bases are TGCGCCAGCAGCTTGGAGTACGCGGGGGGGCTAATCGGGGAGCTGTTTTTT. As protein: CASSLEYAGGLIGELFF.

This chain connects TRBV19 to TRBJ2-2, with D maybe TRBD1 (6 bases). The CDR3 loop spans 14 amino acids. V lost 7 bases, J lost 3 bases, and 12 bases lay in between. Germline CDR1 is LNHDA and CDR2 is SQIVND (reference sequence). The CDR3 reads CASILQGDTGELFF. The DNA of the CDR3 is TGTGCCAGTATTTTACAGGGTGACACCGGGGAGCTGTTTTTT.

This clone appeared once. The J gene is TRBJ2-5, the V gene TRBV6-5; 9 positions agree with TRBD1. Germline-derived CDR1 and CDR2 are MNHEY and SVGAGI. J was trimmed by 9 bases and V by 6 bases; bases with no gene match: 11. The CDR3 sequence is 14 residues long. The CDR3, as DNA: TGTGCCAGCAGATTCACAGGGGGCGAAGCGGCCCAGTACTTC. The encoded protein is CASRFTGGEAAQYF.

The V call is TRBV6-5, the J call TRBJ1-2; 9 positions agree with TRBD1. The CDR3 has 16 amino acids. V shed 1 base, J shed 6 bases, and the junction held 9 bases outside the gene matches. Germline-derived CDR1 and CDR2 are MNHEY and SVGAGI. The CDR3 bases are TGTGCCAGCAGTTACTTCCTACAGGGGGCCAAGGATGGCTACACCTTC. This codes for CASSYFLQGAKDGYTF.

This CDR3 reads CASSRSTGGPYEQYV. The CDR3 region has the DNA TGTGCCAGCAGTAGATCCACAGGGGGCCCCTACGAGCAGTACGTC. The rearrangement links TRBV27 to TRBJ2-7; 9 positions match TRBD1. This CDR3 region has 15 residues. V trimming: 5 bases; J trimming: 2 bases; junction bases outside the gene matches: 7. CDR1 is MNHEY, CDR2 SMNVEV, per germline (reference sequence).

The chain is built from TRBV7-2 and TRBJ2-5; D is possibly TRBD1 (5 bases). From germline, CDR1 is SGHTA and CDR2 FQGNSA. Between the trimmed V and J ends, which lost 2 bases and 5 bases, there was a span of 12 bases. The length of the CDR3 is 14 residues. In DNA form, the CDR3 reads TGTGCCAGCAGCTTACAGGGCGTACGCGAGACCCAGTACTTC. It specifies CASSLQGVRETQYF.

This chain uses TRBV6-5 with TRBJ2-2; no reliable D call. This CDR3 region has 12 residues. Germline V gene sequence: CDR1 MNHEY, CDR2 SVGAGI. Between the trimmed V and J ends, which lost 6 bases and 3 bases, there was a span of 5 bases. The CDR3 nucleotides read TGTGCCAGCAGCCTTGACACCGGGGAGCTGTTTTTT. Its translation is CASSLDTGELFF.

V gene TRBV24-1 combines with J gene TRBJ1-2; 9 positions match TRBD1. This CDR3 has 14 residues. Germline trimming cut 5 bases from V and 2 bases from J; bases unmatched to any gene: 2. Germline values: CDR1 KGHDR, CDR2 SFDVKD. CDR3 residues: CATSGGTGNYGYTF. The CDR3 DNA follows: TGTGCCACCAGTGGCGGGACAGGGAACTATGGCTACACCTTC.

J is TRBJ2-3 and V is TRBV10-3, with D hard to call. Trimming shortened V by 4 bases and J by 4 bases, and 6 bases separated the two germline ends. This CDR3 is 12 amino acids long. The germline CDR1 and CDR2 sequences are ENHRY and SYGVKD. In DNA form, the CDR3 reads TGTGCCATCAGTGGTGACTCAGATACGCAGTATTTT. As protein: CAISGDSDTQYF.

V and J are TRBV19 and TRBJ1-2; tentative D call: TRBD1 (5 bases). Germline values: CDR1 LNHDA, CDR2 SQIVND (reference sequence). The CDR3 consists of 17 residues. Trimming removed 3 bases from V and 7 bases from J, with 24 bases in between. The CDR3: CASSIVGGAGRVAGYTF. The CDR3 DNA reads TGTGCCAGTAGTATCGTCGGCGGGGCGGGGCGCGTCGCTGGCTACACCTTC.

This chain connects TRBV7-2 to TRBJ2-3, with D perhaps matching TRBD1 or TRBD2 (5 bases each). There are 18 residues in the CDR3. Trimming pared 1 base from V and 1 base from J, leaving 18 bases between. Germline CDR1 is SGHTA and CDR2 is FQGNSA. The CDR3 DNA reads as TGTGCCAGCAGCTTAGGGAGTCCGGGACGCCAGGGCACAGATACGCAGTATTTT. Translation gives CASSLGSPGRQGTDTQYF.

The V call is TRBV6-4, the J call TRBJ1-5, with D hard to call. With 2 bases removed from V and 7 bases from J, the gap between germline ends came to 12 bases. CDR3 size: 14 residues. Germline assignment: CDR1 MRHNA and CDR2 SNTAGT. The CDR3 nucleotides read TGTGCCAGCAGTGACCCCTCATGGAGGCAGCCCCAGCATTTT. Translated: CASSDPSWRQPQHF.

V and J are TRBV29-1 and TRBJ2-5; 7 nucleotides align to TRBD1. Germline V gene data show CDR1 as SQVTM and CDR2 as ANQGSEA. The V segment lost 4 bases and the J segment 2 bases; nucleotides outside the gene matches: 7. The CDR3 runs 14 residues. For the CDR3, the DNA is TGCAGCGTTGCGATAAACAGGGGACAAGAGACCCAGTACTTC. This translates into CSVAINRGQETQYF.

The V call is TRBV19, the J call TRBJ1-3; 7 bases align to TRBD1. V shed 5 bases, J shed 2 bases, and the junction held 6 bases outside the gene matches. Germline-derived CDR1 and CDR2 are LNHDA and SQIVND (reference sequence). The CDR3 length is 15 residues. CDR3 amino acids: CASSLLQGAGNTIYF. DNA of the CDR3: TGTGCCAGTAGTCTCCTTCAGGGGGCTGGAAACACCATATATTTT.

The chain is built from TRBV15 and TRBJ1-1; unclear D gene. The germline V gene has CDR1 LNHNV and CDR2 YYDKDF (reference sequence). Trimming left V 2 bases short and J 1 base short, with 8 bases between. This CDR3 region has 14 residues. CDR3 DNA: TGTGCCACCAGCAGAAAGGGTAAGAACACTGAAGCTTTCTTT. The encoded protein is CATSRKGKNTEAFF.

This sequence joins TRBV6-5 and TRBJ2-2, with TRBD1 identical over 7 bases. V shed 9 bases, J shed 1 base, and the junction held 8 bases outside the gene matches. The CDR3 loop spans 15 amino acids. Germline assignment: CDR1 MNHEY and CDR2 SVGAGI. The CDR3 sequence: CASRTGTENTGELFF. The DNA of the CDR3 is TGTGCCAGTAGGACCGGGACAGAGAACACCGGGGAGCTGTTTTTT.

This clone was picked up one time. DNA of the CDR3: TGTGCCAGCAGCTTAGGCCGGGGAATAGTAGAAGATACGCAGTATTTT. Its protein is CASSLGRGIVEDTQYF. The rearrangement uses TRBV7-3 and TRBJ2-3; the D gene is possibly TRBD2 (5 bases). Germline assignment: CDR1 SGHTA and CDR2 FQGTGA. This CDR3 comprises 16 residues. Trimming stripped 2 bases from V and 5 bases from J, with 17 bases between.

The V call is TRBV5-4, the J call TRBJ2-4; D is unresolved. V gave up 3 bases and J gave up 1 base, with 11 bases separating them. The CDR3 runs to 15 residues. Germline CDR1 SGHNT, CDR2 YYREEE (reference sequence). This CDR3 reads CASSSKGSAKNIQYF. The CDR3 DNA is TGTGCCAGCAGCTCAAAGGGTTCGGCCAAAAACATTCAGTACTTC.

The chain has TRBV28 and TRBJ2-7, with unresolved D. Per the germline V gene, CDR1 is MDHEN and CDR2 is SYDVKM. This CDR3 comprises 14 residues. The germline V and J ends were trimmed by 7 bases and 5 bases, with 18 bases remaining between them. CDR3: CASMRSGFLDEQYV. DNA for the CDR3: TGTGCCAGCATGAGGTCGGGTTTTTTGGACGAGCAGTACGTC.